This entry lists 12 T cell receptor beta chains sequenced from one sample in a study of spatial heterogeneity in lung cancer. TCRdb reprocessed the 5' RACE reads via MiXCR and lists one record per CDR3 protein. Of roughly 16,000 distinct CDR3 sequences listed, less than 7.5% were seen once; the top ten hold 6.8%. Overall study results and limits: Expanded alpha and beta TCR counts within tumors tracked tumor mutation counts.

For these receptors, no antigen is known. The time point here: sample taken at primary tumor resection. The starting material was lung tumor tissue, obtained at surgery. The receptor source for this set is a male donor with early-stage non-small cell lung cancer.

This clonotype was recorded many times. The rearrangement uses TRBV3-1 and TRBJ2-7; D is unresolved. Trimming cost V 4 bases and J 9 bases, with 16 bases left between them. Per germline, CDR1 LGHDT and CDR2 YNNKEL (reference sequence). The CDR3 runs to 13 residues. The CDR3: CASSRNQQAGQYF. The CDR3 coding sequence is TGTGCCAGCAGCCGAAATCAACAAGCAGGGCAGTACTTC.

This clonotype has more than one count but fewer than ten. V is TRBV4-2 and J is TRBJ2-5, with 11 positions matching TRBD2. Germline values: CDR1 LGHNA, CDR2 YNFKEQ. This CDR3 contains 16 residues. V was pared by 1 base and J by 4 bases, with 5 bases of the junction left unmatched. In DNA, the CDR3 is TGTGCCAGCAGCCAAGTAATGGGACTAGCGGCAGAGACCCAGTACTTC. This codes for CASSQVMGLAAETQYF.

This clonotype is judged medium-sized (0.01 to 0.1%). This sequence joins TRBV20-1 and TRBJ2-7; D possibly corresponds to TRBD2 (5 bases). Trimming removed 2 bases at V and 0 bases at J, with 14 bases between. The CDR3 runs 15 residues. Germline CDR1 reads DFQATT; CDR2 reads SNEGSKA (reference sequence). The CDR3 loop reads CSARLMSAVSYEQYF. The CDR3, as DNA: TGCAGTGCTAGACTAATGTCAGCGGTCTCCTACGAGCAGTACTTC.

This clonotype showed up many times. The chain is built from TRBV6-5 and TRBJ2-3, with 10 bases identical to TRBD2. The V segment lost 5 bases and the J segment 6 bases; nucleotides outside the gene matches: 5. CDR3 length: 14 amino acids. The germline V gene encodes CDR1 MNHEY and CDR2 SVGAGI. For the CDR3, the DNA is TGTGCCAGCAGTCTAGCGGGAGCTCGGGATACGCAGTATTTT. This sequence encodes CASSLAGARDTQYF.

This clonotype showed up many times. The chain combines TRBV7-8 with TRBJ1-2; no clear D gene. The germline V gene has CDR1 SGHVS and CDR2 FQNEAQ. The CDR3 totals 14 residues. The V and J ends lost 10 bases and 5 bases respectively, with 20 bases between them. For the CDR3, the DNA is TGTGCCACAGGCGAGAGGCCCGTTGGTTATGGCTACACCTTC. Translation: CATGERPVGYGYTF.

The rearrangement links TRBV9 to TRBJ2-1, with D possibly being TRBD2 (6 bases). The CDR3 sequence is 14 residues long. CDR1 SGDLS and CDR2 YYNGEE come from the germline V gene. V lost 2 bases to trimming and J lost 8 bases, with 14 bases between them. CDR3 sequence (DNA): TGTGCCAGCAGCGTGCCGACCCGGAGGGATGAGCAGTTCTTC. Translation gives CASSVPTRRDEQFF.

This clonotype ranks as medium-sized (0.01 to 0.1%). The chain combines TRBV5-1 with TRBJ2-5; 7 bases map to TRBD1. The CDR3 is made up of 15 amino acids. Losses at the gene ends were 5 bases for V and 0 bases for J; bases not matched to a gene: 7. Germline V CDR1 and CDR2: SGHRS, YFSETQ. The CDR3 DNA follows: TGCGCCAGCAGTACAGGGGATCCCTACCAAGAGACCCAGTACTTC. It encodes CASSTGDPYQETQYF.

By its share, this clonotype is medium-sized. The gene calls are TRBV20-1 and TRBJ2-1; 10 nucleotides match TRBD2. The junction had 11 bases not matched to a gene; V was cut back by 5 bases and J by 7 bases. This CDR3 contains 15 residues. The germline V gene encodes CDR1 DFQATT and CDR2 SNEGSKA (reference sequence). Written as DNA, the CDR3 is TGCAGTGCTCTCCCAGCGGGGGGGGTTAGGAATGAGCAGTTCTTC. This gives the protein CSALPAGGVRNEQFF.

This clonotype was counted a few times. The chain joins TRBV12-3 or TRBV12-4 to TRBJ2-3, with 7 positions matching TRBD2. The CDR3 has 15 amino acids. Trimming took 6 bases from V and 0 from J; bases not matched to a gene: 6. The CDR3 loop reads CASRIAGTSTDTQYF. CDR3 sequence (DNA): TGTGCCAGCAGAATAGCGGGCACGAGCACAGATACGCAGTATTTT.

In this sample, this clonotype turned up many times. V gene TRBV5-1 combines with J gene TRBJ2-5; 9 nucleotides match TRBD1. Germline values: CDR1 SGHRS, CDR2 YFSETQ. This CDR3 contains 15 residues. Trimming removed 3 bases from V and 2 bases from J; junction bases left unmatched: 5. The DNA for the CDR3 is TGCGCCAGCAGCTCCGGGACAGGGCGTCAAGAGACCCAGTACTTC. Translation: CASSSGTGRQETQYF.

This clonotype occurred many times. The chain combines TRBV12-3 or TRBV12-4 with TRBJ1-1, with D unresolved. Trimming pared 4 bases from V and 10 bases from J, leaving 4 bases between. CDR3 size: 9 residues. CDR3 loop: CASSSGAFF. CDR3 sequence (DNA): TGTGCCAGCAGTTCCGGAGCTTTCTTT.

The chain combines TRBV14 with TRBJ2-7, with D possibly being TRBD1 (5 bases). Germline assignment: CDR1 SGHDN and CDR2 FVKESK. V was trimmed by 0 bases and J by 2 bases, leaving 11 bases between them. The CDR3 has 15 amino acids. CDR3 nucleotide sequence: TGTGCCAGCAGCCAAGATGGGGCGGTCCCCTACGAGCAGTACTTC. It specifies CASSQDGAVPYEQYF.